A single sample is the source of the 32 T cell receptor beta chains below, sequenced in a study of cytomegalovirus exposure and HLA in healthy donors. The PCR contained 60 Vbeta and 13 Jbeta primers. Only in-frame clones appear in the TCRdb table, and some are missing; sequencing was by immunoSEQ multiplex PCR. The data hold some 200,000 clones, with around three quarters observed a single time. Sample: PBMCs. All receptors derive from a boy younger than 18 in good health and CMV-seronegative.

The J gene is TRBJ1-1, the V gene TRBV6-5; D is unclear. This CDR3 comprises 14 residues. Germline V gene sequence: CDR1 MNHEY, CDR2 SVGAGI. Trimming pared 0 bases from V and 4 bases from J, leaving 9 bases between. CDR3 DNA sequence: TGTGCCAGCAGTTACTCATTGGGCCTCACTGAAGCTTTCTTT. As protein: CASSYSLGLTEAFF.

The chain has TRBV29-1 and TRBJ1-1; the match to TRBD1 covers 7 bases. Germline-derived CDR1 and CDR2 are SQVTM and ANQGSEA. After removal of 7 bases from V and 7 bases from J, the junction contained 15 bases not matched to a gene. CDR3 length equals 14 residues. The CDR3 bases are TGCAGCGCTAATGTTAACCCCGGGACAGATGAAGCTTTCTTT. This translates into CSANVNPGTDEAFF.

The chain couples TRBV5-6 to TRBJ1-5; the match to TRBD1 covers 11 bases. Unmatched junction bases numbered 3, after V lost 2 bases and J lost 11 bases. Germline V gene data show CDR1 as SGHDT and CDR2 as YYEEEE. The CDR3 contains 13 residues. This CDR3 reads CASSFRDRGSQHF. DNA of the CDR3: TGTGCCAGCAGCTTCCGGGACAGGGGGTCCCAGCATTTT.

The rearrangement joins TRBV10-3 to TRBJ1-3, with 7 positions matching TRBD1. CDR3 length: 15 residues. With V trimmed by 3 bases and J by 3 bases, 5 bases remained unmatched. Germline-derived CDR1 and CDR2 are ENHRY and SYGVKD. CDR3 bases: TGTGCCATCAGTGAACTACAGGGGAGTGGAAACACCATATATTTT. Translating it yields CAISELQGSGNTIYF.

The rearrangement uses TRBV5-1 and TRBJ1-2; tentative D call: TRBD1 (6 bases). Germline CDR1 reads SGHRS; CDR2 reads YFSETQ. Trimming took off 0 bases at V and 5 bases at J, with 8 bases between the two ends. The CDR3 runs 13 residues. CDR3 nucleotides: TGCGCCAGCAGCTTGGACAGGGTGTATGGCTACACCTTC. Its translation is CASSLDRVYGYTF.

This sequence joins TRBV28 and TRBJ1-2, with TRBD1 identical over 7 bases. This CDR3 has 15 amino acids. After removal of 5 bases from V and 7 bases from J, the junction contained 13 bases not matched to a gene. CDR1 and CDR2 (germline): MDHEN, SYDVKM. The CDR3 bases are TGTGCCAGCAGTCCCCCGCCGCCACAGGGGTTTGGCTACACCTTC. Translating gives CASSPPPPQGFGYTF.

This clone has more than one count but fewer than ten. The chain combines TRBV6-6 with TRBJ2-7, with 9 bases fitting TRBD1. CDR3 length equals 14 residues. CDR1 is MNHNY and CDR2 is SVGAGI in the germline V gene (reference sequence). Germline trimming cut 7 bases from V and 0 bases from J; bases unmatched to any gene: 4. The CDR3 is CASKQGAASYEQYF. CDR3 bases: TGTGCCAGCAAACAGGGGGCAGCCTCCTACGAGCAGTACTTC.

This sequence joins TRBV9 and TRBJ2-1; 16 bases align to TRBD2. V lost 4 bases and J lost 0; bases outside the gene matches: 4. Germline CDR1 is SGDLS and CDR2 is YYNGEE. The CDR3 runs to 18 residues. CDR3 loop: CASSRGLAGGRSYNEQFF. The CDR3 DNA reads TGTGCCAGCAGCCGGGGACTAGCGGGAGGGCGCTCCTACAATGAGCAGTTCTTC.

The V gene is TRBV11-1, the J gene TRBJ2-1; 10 bases map to TRBD2. The junction had 3 bases not matched to a gene; V was cut back by 2 bases and J by 2 bases. This CDR3 region has 16 residues. Germline CDR1 is SGHAT and CDR2 is FQDESV (reference sequence). CDR3 sequence (DNA): TGTGCCAGCAGCTTACTAGCGGGAGTCCCCTACAATGAGCAGTTCTTC. It is translated as CASSLLAGVPYNEQFF.

The chain uses TRBV7-9 and TRBJ1-2, with D unresolved. Per germline, CDR1 SEHNR and CDR2 FQNEAQ (reference sequence). V was clipped by 2 bases and J by 6 bases, with 10 bases between them. The CDR3 totals 13 residues. CDR3 DNA sequence: TGTGCCAGCAGCTTATCGCAGGCGCATGGCTACACCTTC. Translation gives CASSLSQAHGYTF.

The V call is TRBV2, the J call TRBJ1-6; 8 bases map to TRBD1. J gave up 10 bases and V 2 bases, and 10 bases lay outside the gene matches. Germline CDR1 SNHLY, CDR2 FYNNEI. There are 16 residues in the CDR3. CDR3 sequence: CASSEIRAGGSSPLHF. Here the CDR3 DNA reads TGTGCCAGCAGTGAAATAAGGGCAGGGGGCTCCTCACCCCTCCACTTT.

V and J are TRBV18 and TRBJ1-3; 9 nucleotides line up with TRBD1. Germline CDR1 is KGHSH and CDR2 is LQKENI. The length of the CDR3 is 14 residues. The trim removed 6 bases at V and 6 bases at J, leaving 6 bases unmatched. CDR3 residues: CASSGQGAENTIYF. The CDR3 coding sequence is TGTGCCAGCTCGGGACAGGGCGCGGAAAACACCATATATTTT.

This clone was recorded once. This rearrangement joins TRBV6-1 to TRBJ1-2; 8 bases map to TRBD1. The CDR3 totals 15 residues. Germline values: CDR1 MNHNS, CDR2 SASEGT. The trim removed 0 bases at V and 4 bases at J, leaving 4 bases unmatched. This CDR3 reads CASSEAPGGGYGYTF. The CDR3 DNA follows: TGTGCCAGCAGTGAAGCCCCAGGGGGCGGCTATGGCTACACCTTC.

The chain employs TRBV9 and TRBJ2-3, with D possibly TRBD2 on 6 matching bases. CDR3 length equals 16 residues. Trimming left V 0 bases short and J 1 base short, with 12 bases between. Per germline, CDR1 SGDLS and CDR2 YYNGEE. The CDR3 reads CASSVGGDGGTDTQYF. The CDR3 nucleotides are TGTGCCAGCAGCGTAGGCGGGGACGGAGGCACAGATACGCAGTATTTT.

V is TRBV6-1 and J is TRBJ1-5; no definite D call. The CDR3 length is 13 residues. The germline V gene encodes CDR1 MNHNS and CDR2 SASEGT. The ends were cut back, 8 bases at V and 1 base at J, with 9 bases in the middle. CDR3 nucleotide sequence: TGTGCCAGCGCAACAGAGAGCAATCAGCCCCAGCATTTT. This codes for CASATESNQPQHF.

The chain uses TRBV28 and TRBJ1-5; no firm D call. In germline, CDR1 is MDHEN, CDR2 SYDVKM. Trimming shortened V by 6 bases and J by 1 base, and 22 bases separated the two germline ends. This CDR3 spans 18 amino acids. The CDR3: CASSQSMFSGRSNQPQHF. Written as DNA, the CDR3 is TGTGCCAGCAGCCAATCGATGTTTTCCGGGAGAAGCAATCAGCCCCAGCATTTT.

V is TRBV7-9 and J is TRBJ2-6; D gene unclear. The V gene's germline CDR1 is SEHNR and CDR2 FQNEAQ (reference sequence). CDR3 length: 15 residues. V lost 3 bases, J lost 0 bases, and 6 bases lay in between. This CDR3 is CASSFELSGANVLTF. The CDR3 region has the DNA TGTGCCAGCAGCTTTGAGCTCTCTGGGGCCAACGTCCTGACTTTC. The full variable domain, rest sourced from reference TRBV7-9 and TRBJ2-6, is DTGVSQNPRHKITKRGQNVTFRCDPISEHNRLYWYRQTLGQGPEFLTYFQNEAQLEKSRLLSDRFSAERPKGSFSTLEIQRTEQGDSAMYLCASSFELSGANVLTFGAGSRLTVL.

In its sample, this clone was seen once. V usage is TRBV21-1 and J usage is TRBJ1-2; TRBD1 is the table's D call and was not checked against the DNA. TRBV21-1 is a documented pseudogene. The CDR3 runs to 15 residues. In DNA, the CDR3 is TGTGCCAGCATCGTCGTCTTAATTCAGAACTATGGCTACACCTTC. The encoded protein is CASIVVLIQNYGYTF.

The chain is built from TRBV5-8 and TRBJ2-1, with a tentative D call TRBD2 (5 bases). This CDR3 comprises 15 residues. Per the germline V gene, CDR1 is SGHTS and CDR2 is YDEGEE. V was pared by 3 bases and J by 1 base, with 11 bases between. The CDR3: CASSYGVGSYNEQFF. For the CDR3, the DNA is TGTGCCAGCAGCTACGGGGTTGGGTCCTACAATGAGCAGTTCTTC.

The chain has TRBV11-3 and TRBJ1-1; 10 nucleotides match TRBD1. The CDR3 consists of 15 residues. The germline CDR1 and CDR2 sequences are SGHNT and YENEEA. V dropped 6 bases and J dropped 5; count of bases not matched to a gene: 9. Written as DNA, the CDR3 is TGTGCCAGCAGGGTAGACAGGGGGCCTTGGACTGAAGCTTTCTTT. This codes for CASRVDRGPWTEAFF.

The V call is TRBV18, the J call TRBJ1-5, with TRBD1 matching over 10 bases. This CDR3 has 15 residues. The junction had 5 bases not matched to a gene; V was cut back by 2 bases and J by 7 bases. In germline, CDR1 is KGHSH, CDR2 LQKENI. CDR3 in amino acids: CASSPFGQGVQPQHF. The CDR3 coding sequence is TGTGCCAGCTCACCATTCGGACAGGGGGTGCAGCCCCAGCATTTT. The full variable domain, in which reference TRBV18 and TRBJ1-5 provide the parts outside the CDR3, is NAGVMQNPRHLVRRRGQEARLRCSPMKGHSHVYWYRQLPEEGLKFMVYLQKENIIDESGMPKERFSAEFPKEGPSILRIQQVVRGDSAAYFCASSPFGQGVQPQHFGDGTRLSIL.

A word on this clone: Other DNA sequences in the same sample also yield this CDR3. The chain links TRBV6-5 to TRBJ1-5; no reliable D call. Germline CDR1 and CDR2: MNHEY and SVGAGI. The ends were cut back, 0 bases at V and 2 bases at J, with 5 bases in the middle. The CDR3 covers 14 residues. CDR3 sequence reads: CASSYSEGNQPQHF. The CDR3 DNA follows: TGTGCCAGCAGTTACTCGGAGGGCAATCAGCCCCAGCATTTT.

V and J are TRBV27 and TRBJ1-6; 8 positions agree with TRBD1. CDR3 length: 18 amino acids. Germline assignment: CDR1 MNHEY and CDR2 SMNVEV (reference sequence). J gave up 5 bases and V 6 bases, and 15 bases lay outside the gene matches. The DNA for the CDR3 is TGTGCCAGCAGGAGGACAGGGCGCACTACCCTTAATAATTCACCCCTCCACTTT. Translation: CASRRTGRTTLNNSPLHF.

The chain joins TRBV11-2 to TRBJ2-7; D is perhaps TRBD2 (5 bases). CDR3 length equals 13 residues. V was shortened by 5 bases and J by 3 bases, with 11 bases between the two germline ends. From germline, CDR1 is SGHAT and CDR2 FQNNGV. The CDR3 spells CASSPGLRYEQYF. As DNA, the CDR3 is TGTGCCAGCAGCCCAGGACTGCGCTACGAGCAGTACTTC. Filled out from reference TRBV11-2 and TRBJ2-7, the complete variable domain reads EAGVAQSPRYKIIEKRQSVAFWCNPISGHATLYWYQQILGQGPKLLIQFQNNGVVDDSQLPKDRFSAERLKGVDSTLKIQPAKLEDSAVYLCASSPGLRYEQYFGPGTRLTVT.

The rearrangement joins TRBV6-5 to TRBJ2-5, with D perhaps matching TRBD2 (6 bases). Trimming left V 0 bases short and J 2 bases short, with 13 bases between. Germline CDR1 and CDR2: MNHEY and SVGAGI. CDR3 size: 16 residues. The DNA of the CDR3 is TGTGCCAGCAGTTACTCTTACCGGGGGTGGCAAGAGACCCAGTACTTC. Protein: CASSYSYRGWQETQYF.

This chain connects TRBV4-1 to TRBJ1-6; D is possibly TRBD1 (6 bases). The CDR3 consists of 18 residues. Germline CDR1 MGHRA, CDR2 YSYEKL. V was cut by 3 bases and J by 4 bases, with 19 bases left in between. CDR3: CASSQQPGHLHYNSPLHF. The CDR3 DNA reads as TGCGCCAGCAGCCAGCAACCGGGACATTTACATTATAATTCACCCCTCCACTTT.

This clone was seen only a few times. The rearrangement uses TRBV9 and TRBJ1-1; the D gene is possibly TRBD1 (5 bases). This CDR3 has 14 amino acids. Germline V lookup: CDR1 SGDLS, CDR2 YYNGEE. The V and J ends lost 0 bases and 4 bases respectively, with 10 bases between them. CDR3 nucleotides: TGTGCCAGCAGCGTAGTGCCGGGGGGCACTGAAGCTTTCTTT. Residues: CASSVVPGGTEAFF.

J is TRBJ1-2 and V is TRBV9; 10 bases fit TRBD1. The CDR3 contains 13 residues. Germline assignment: CDR1 SGDLS and CDR2 YYNGEE. V dropped 4 bases and J dropped 8; count of bases not matched to a gene: 5. CDR3 region: CASSLGQGYGYTF. CDR3 bases: TGTGCCAGCAGCTTGGGACAGGGGTACGGCTACACCTTC.

In its sample, this clone was seen a few times. The gene calls are TRBV30 and TRBJ1-6, with 8 positions matching TRBD1. Germline CDR1 and CDR2: GTSNPN and SVGIG (reference sequence). CDR3 length: 15 residues. The V segment lost 4 bases and the J segment 8 bases; nucleotides outside the gene matches: 10. In nucleotides, the CDR3 is TGTGCCTGGATCCGACGGGGACAGGAACATTCACCCCTCCACTTT. Translation: CAWIRRGQEHSPLHF.

The V and J genes are TRBV19 and TRBJ2-7; TRBD2 might be the D (6 bases). With 5 bases removed from V and 7 bases from J, the gap between germline ends came to 12 bases. This CDR3 is 12 amino acids long. Germline assignment: CDR1 LNHDA and CDR2 SQIVND (reference sequence). The CDR3 DNA reads TGTGCCAGTAGTTGGCCGGGGAGGGAGCAGTACTTC. Amino acids: CASSWPGREQYF.

J is TRBJ2-3 and V is TRBV6-1; no firm D call. Trimming stripped 8 bases from V and 4 bases from J, with 13 bases between. The V gene's germline CDR1 is MNHNS and CDR2 SASEGT. The CDR3 length is 13 residues. The CDR3 here is CASLMRLADTQYF. The CDR3 region has the DNA TGTGCCAGCCTTATGAGACTGGCAGATACGCAGTATTTT.

This clone was seen only once. The chain couples TRBV5-6 to TRBJ2-6, with TRBD1 matching over 9 bases. In germline, CDR1 is SGHDT, CDR2 YYEEEE. Unmatched junction bases numbered 3, after V lost 3 bases and J lost 2 bases. The CDR3 spans 16 residues. CDR3: CASSWGTGTGANVLTF. The CDR3 DNA reads TGTGCCAGCAGCTGGGGGACAGGGACTGGGGCCAACGTCCTGACTTTC.